The 32 T cell receptor beta chains below were found in one sample sequenced in a study of blood T cell repertoires in COVID-19. Method: immunoSEQ multiplex PCR; TCRdb's copy keeps in-frame clones and lacks some. There are some 340,000 clones in the sample; around 85% occur only once, and 3.6% lies in the top ten. Sequences were obtained from peripheral blood. Receptor source: a woman younger than 35 with acute or convalescent COVID-19.

The chain links TRBV5-4 to TRBJ2-3; possible D gene TRBD1, 5 bases. The CDR3 has 17 residues. Trimming stripped 0 bases from V and 2 bases from J, with 16 bases between. Germline V gene data show CDR1 as SGHNT and CDR2 as YYREEE (reference sequence). The CDR3 DNA sequence: TGTGCCAGCAGCTTGGGAGACAGAGACATTTACACAGATACGCAGTATTTT. It encodes CASSLGDRDIYTDTQYF.

The V and J genes are TRBV12-3 or TRBV12-4 and TRBJ2-1; no definite D call. The ends were cut back, 6 bases at V and 10 bases at J, with 13 bases in the middle. This CDR3 region has 12 residues. This chain's CDR3 is CASSYALMEQFF. CDR3 in DNA: TGTGCCAGCAGCTATGCCTTGATGGAGCAGTTCTTC.

The V gene is TRBV28, the J gene TRBJ2-5, with 7 bases lining up with TRBD1. Trimming cost V 7 bases and J 4 bases; bases outside gene matches: 6. This CDR3 contains 13 residues. Looked up from germline, CDR1 is MDHEN and CDR2 is SYDVKM. Written as DNA, the CDR3 is TGTGCCAGCACAAAGTACAGGGGAGAGACCCAGTACTTC. Translated: CASTKYRGETQYF.

The chain recombines TRBV6-1 with TRBJ2-7, with 7 bases that match TRBD1. The V gene end was trimmed by 0 bases and the J gene end by 7 bases; junction bases not matched to a gene: 15. Germline CDR1 MNHNS, CDR2 SASEGT. The CDR3 length is 17 residues. For the CDR3, the DNA is TGTGCCAGCAGTGAAGCCCGCACGCGACAGGGTTTGAGTGAGCAGTACTTC. This codes for CASSEARTRQGLSEQYF.

The chain joins TRBV9 to TRBJ1-1; 12 bases line up with TRBD1. V gave up 2 bases and J gave up 4 bases; unmatched junction bases: 6. This CDR3 comprises 16 residues. Germline CDR1 and CDR2: SGDLS and YYNGEE. The CDR3 DNA reads as TGTGCCAGCAGCGTGGGGACAGGGGGCTTCGGCACTGAAGCTTTCTTT. Its protein is CASSVGTGGFGTEAFF.

The CDR3 bases are TGTGCCAGCGGATTGGGCGGGAACCAGTTCTTC. Its protein product is CASGLGGNQFF. The chain combines TRBV12-3 or TRBV12-4 with TRBJ2-1, with a weak D call TRBD2 (6 bases). The CDR3 runs to 11 residues. V was clipped by 8 bases and J by 13 bases, with 15 bases between them.

The chain uses TRBV6-5 and TRBJ2-7; 12 bases line up with TRBD2. The CDR3 consists of 16 residues. V trimming: 1 base; J trimming: 4 bases; junction bases outside the gene matches: 5. The germline gives CDR1 MNHEY, CDR2 SVGAGI. CDR3 loop: CASSYCGLAGPYEQYF. The CDR3 region has the DNA TGTGCCAGCAGTTACTGTGGACTAGCGGGACCTTACGAGCAGTACTTC.

CDR3 loop: CASSSSGLNTEAFF. As DNA, the CDR3 is TGTGCCAGCAGTTCCTCGGGCCTGAACACTGAAGCTTTCTTT. V usage is TRBV6-5 and J usage is TRBJ1-1, with D unclear. The V gene lost 4 bases and the J gene lost 0 bases, with 9 bases spanning the gap. Germline CDR1 is MNHEY and CDR2 is SVGAGI. The CDR3 length is 14 residues.

The chain carries TRBV6-5 and TRBJ1-2, with D maybe TRBD1 (6 bases). V was cut by 6 bases and J by 1 base, with 12 bases left in between. CDR3 length equals 14 residues. CDR1 and CDR2 from the germline V gene are MNHEY and SVGAGI. CDR3 sequence reads: CASSDRNYNYGYTF. The CDR3 coding sequence is TGTGCCAGCAGCGACAGGAATTATAACTATGGCTACACCTTC.

This chain uses TRBV28 with TRBJ2-3; 10 positions match TRBD2. With V trimmed by 7 bases and J by 0 bases, 13 bases remained unmatched. The CDR3 has 18 amino acids. Germline V lookup: CDR1 MDHEN, CDR2 SYDVKM. The CDR3 DNA reads as TGTGCCAGCATTACCCCCCGGACTAGCGGAGCTAGCACAGATACGCAGTATTTT. Protein: CASITPRTSGASTDTQYF.

The chain combines TRBV7-9 with TRBJ2-5; D call uncertain. CDR1 and CDR2 from the germline V gene are SEHNR and FQNEAQ (reference sequence). V was cut by 4 bases and J by 2 bases, with 2 bases left in between. The CDR3 loop spans 11 amino acids. The CDR3 DNA reads TGTGCCAGCAGCTCTCAAGAGACCCAGTACTTC. Translated, it gives CASSSQETQYF.

This rearrangement joins TRBV12-3 or TRBV12-4 to TRBJ1-3; no clear D gene. The CDR3 is 12 residues long. V was pared by 6 bases and J by 4 bases, with 7 bases between. Here the CDR3 DNA reads TGTGCCAGCAGCCCCCGGGGAAACACCATATATTTT. It specifies CASSPRGNTIYF.

The CDR3 DNA sequence: TGCGCCAGCAGCCGACACAGGGGCAGCTATGGCTACACCTTC. This translates into CASSRHRGSYGYTF. V is TRBV4-1 and J is TRBJ1-2; TRBD1 aligns across 7 bases. The CDR3 runs 14 residues. The trim removed 4 bases at V and 4 bases at J, leaving 6 bases unmatched. The germline CDR1 and CDR2 sequences are MGHRA and YSYEKL.

This chain uses TRBV24-1 with TRBJ2-7, with TRBD1 identical over 11 bases. There are 14 residues in the CDR3. The ends lost 4 bases at V and 5 bases at J; junction bases unmatched: 3. Germline CDR1 KGHDR, CDR2 SFDVKD. This CDR3 is CATSDPGQGDEQYF. The CDR3 bases are TGTGCCACCAGTGACCCGGGACAGGGGGACGAGCAGTACTTC.

This chain joins TRBV29-1 and TRBJ2-3, with TRBD2 matching over 9 bases. The length of the CDR3 is 17 residues. The V gene end was trimmed by 4 bases and the J gene end by 2 bases; junction bases not matched to a gene: 13. In germline, CDR1 is SQVTM, CDR2 ANQGSEA. CDR3 DNA sequence: TGCAGCGTTGTGAGGGGGAGCGGGGGGCCCGACACAGATACGCAGTATTTT. Residues: CSVVRGSGGPDTDTQYF.

The chain employs TRBV24-1 and TRBJ2-1; 9 bases are a match to TRBD2. V was clipped by 4 bases and J by 15 bases; unmatched bases: 9. Germline CDR1 is KGHDR and CDR2 is SFDVKD. The CDR3 covers 13 residues. CDR3 coding DNA: TGTGCCACCAGTGAGGTGACTAGCGGCAGTCTGTTCTTC. Protein sequence: CATSEVTSGSLFF.

The chain links TRBV19 to TRBJ2-7; D may be TRBD2 (6 bases). The CDR3 contains 12 residues. Germline V CDR1 and CDR2: LNHDA, SQIVND (reference sequence). V was shortened by 5 bases and J by 6 bases, with 11 bases between the two germline ends. The CDR3 nucleotides are TGTGCCAGTAGTTATCCGGGACTCGAGCAGTACTTC. Amino acid sequence: CASSYPGLEQYF. The entire variable domain, with the rest obtained from reference TRBV19 and TRBJ2-7, is as follows: DGGITQSPKYLFRKEGQNVTLSCEQNLNHDAMYWYRQDPGQGLRLIYYSQIVNDFQKGDIAEGYSVSREKKESFPLTVTSAQKNPTAFYLCASSYPGLEQYFGPGTRLTVT.

V and J are TRBV6-6 and TRBJ2-7; TRBD1 agrees at 11 bases. The CDR3 consists of 17 residues. Germline CDR1 is MNHNY and CDR2 is SVGAGI (reference sequence). V trimming: 5 bases; J trimming: 2 bases; junction bases outside the gene matches: 11. Here the CDR3 reads CASSPRGTGGLPYEQYF. The CDR3 DNA follows: TGTGCCAGCAGTCCTAGGGGGACAGGGGGGCTCCCCTACGAGCAGTACTTC.

CDR3 DNA: TGTGCCACCCGCGGGGATGGCTACACCTTC. Protein: CATRGDGYTF. The chain employs TRBV19 and TRBJ1-2; D is ambiguous. The CDR3 consists of 10 residues. The V and J ends lost 10 bases and 6 bases respectively, with 9 bases between them. Germline values: CDR1 LNHDA, CDR2 SQIVND (reference sequence).

The chain joins TRBV30 to TRBJ1-2, with 7 bases fitting TRBD1. The CDR3 is made up of 15 amino acids. Losses at the gene ends were 1 base for V and 8 bases for J; bases not matched to a gene: 13. Germline V CDR1 and CDR2: GTSNPN, SVGIG (reference sequence). This chain's CDR3 is CAWSAVRGGEAGYTF. CDR3 nucleotides: TGTGCCTGGAGTGCAGTAAGAGGGGGCGAAGCGGGCTACACCTTC.

The chain joins TRBV7-9 to TRBJ2-5; perhaps TRBD2 as D (5 bases). Trimming shortened V by 0 bases and J by 2 bases, and 10 bases separated the two germline ends. This CDR3 contains 15 residues. Germline V gives CDR1 SEHNR, CDR2 FQNEAQ (reference sequence). CDR3 nucleotide sequence: TGTGCCAGCAGCTTAGCACTTAGGACTCAAGAGACCCAGTACTTC. It specifies CASSLALRTQETQYF.

This chain uses TRBV5-1 with TRBJ2-7; D perhaps matches TRBD1 (6 bases). This CDR3 region has 15 residues. Germline assignment: CDR1 SGHRS and CDR2 YFSETQ. The ends were cut back, 0 bases at V and 0 bases at J, with 10 bases in the middle. The CDR3 here is CASSLGGTHSYEQYF. In nucleotides, the CDR3 is TGCGCCAGCAGCTTGGGAGGGACACACTCCTACGAGCAGTACTTC.

The chain employs TRBV5-5 and TRBJ1-1, with D possibly matching TRBD1 (6 bases). The CDR3 spans 15 residues. V was clipped by 0 bases and J by 4 bases, with 13 bases between them. Germline CDR1 and CDR2: SGHKS and YYEKEE (reference sequence). The CDR3 sequence is CASSLAGVGVTEAFF. As DNA, the CDR3 is TGTGCCAGCAGCTTGGCAGGGGTGGGGGTCACTGAAGCTTTCTTT.

This sequence joins TRBV27 and TRBJ1-2; 8 bases map to TRBD1. This CDR3 spans 14 amino acids. The V gene's germline CDR1 is MNHEY and CDR2 SMNVEV (reference sequence). The V segment lost 6 bases and the J segment 2 bases; nucleotides outside the gene matches: 5. DNA of the CDR3: TGTGCCAGCAGGTTGGACAGGGTGAACTATGGCTACACCTTC. This translates into CASRLDRVNYGYTF.

A few counts support this clone. Other DNA sequences of this sample code for an identical CDR3. The chain couples TRBV19 to TRBJ2-1, with 15 positions matching TRBD2. After removal of 3 bases from V and 7 bases from J, the junction contained 1 base not matched to a gene. CDR3 length: 15 residues. Germline V gene sequence: CDR1 LNHDA, CDR2 SQIVND (reference sequence). CDR3: CASSMGLAGGNEQFF. In DNA, the CDR3 is TGTGCCAGTAGTATGGGACTAGCGGGGGGAAATGAGCAGTTCTTC.

V is TRBV6-2 or TRBV6-3 and J is TRBJ1-6; D is ambiguous. CDR3 length equals 13 residues. Germline V gene lookup returns CDR1 MNHEY and CDR2 SVGEGT. Trimming took off 5 bases at V and 4 bases at J, with 6 bases between the two ends. The CDR3 is CASSPRYNSPLHF. The CDR3 DNA follows: TGTGCCAGCAGTCCGCGTTATAATTCACCCCTCCACTTT.

V gene TRBV6-5 combines with J gene TRBJ2-1; D not resolved. V lost 6 bases to trimming and J lost 14 bases, with 17 bases between them. This CDR3 is 12 amino acids long. In germline, CDR1 is MNHEY, CDR2 SVGAGI. The CDR3 sequence is CASSPNSGRKFF. CDR3 bases: TGTGCCAGCAGCCCCAACTCGGGTAGGAAGTTCTTC.

The V call is TRBV5-5, the J call TRBJ2-7; 7 bases align to TRBD1. This CDR3 has 12 amino acids. Germline CDR1 and CDR2: SGHKS and YYEKEE (reference sequence). J gave up 5 bases and V 4 bases, and 3 bases lay outside the gene matches. The CDR3 DNA follows: TGTGCCAGCAGCACTACAGGGGACGAGCAGTACTTC. Encoded protein: CASSTTGDEQYF.

V is TRBV3-1 (or the pseudogene TRBV3-2) and J is TRBJ2-2, with 8 bases matching TRBD2. The germline gives CDR1 LGHDT, CDR2 YNNKEL (reference sequence). The CDR3 spans 15 residues. Trimming cost V 2 bases and J 6 bases; bases outside gene matches: 5. CDR3 nucleotide sequence: TGTGCCAGCAGCCAATTGCGGGGGGCGGCCGGGGAGCTGTTTTTT. Residues: CASSQLRGAAGELFF.

Comment on this clone: The sample holds other DNA sequences that translate to the same CDR3. The chain couples TRBV7-9 to TRBJ1-1; D possibly corresponds to TRBD1 (6 bases). The germline V gene has CDR1 SEHNR and CDR2 FQNEAQ (reference sequence). This CDR3 spans 14 amino acids. The ends were cut back, 1 base at V and 4 bases at J, with 10 bases in the middle. CDR3: CASSLVQGGTEAFF. The CDR3 region has the DNA TGTGCCAGCAGCTTAGTACAGGGTGGCACTGAAGCTTTCTTT.

The V and J genes are TRBV5-5 and TRBJ2-7, with TRBD1 matching over 8 bases. V lost 5 bases to trimming and J lost 1 base; unmatched junction nucleotides: 8. This CDR3 spans 15 amino acids. Germline CDR1 is SGHKS and CDR2 is YYEKEE (reference sequence). In nucleotides, the CDR3 is TGTGCCAGCAGGATATTCCGGGACAGGTCCTACGAGCAGTACTTC. This codes for CASRIFRDRSYEQYF.

The chain joins TRBV5-1 to TRBJ2-5, with D unresolved. CDR1 is SGHRS, CDR2 YFSETQ, per germline. With 0 bases removed from V and 4 bases from J, the gap between germline ends came to 7 bases. The CDR3 has 13 amino acids. CDR3 amino acids: CASSLERRETQYF. In DNA form, the CDR3 reads TGCGCCAGCAGCTTGGAACGGAGAGAGACCCAGTACTTC.